This TCR beta chain was captured in a study of shared clonotypes between healthy human individuals. The wider study: Donors had three CD4 naive, three CD4 memory, two CD8 naive and one CD8 memory plate apiece.

As defined, naive CD8 cells were CD45RO-negative and positively selected for CCR7, with terminally differentiated effector memory CD45RA+ cells excluded. Produced via immunoSEQ multiplex PCR; TCRdb's table is partial and in-frame only. The data hold millions of clones, with about 95% observed a single time. J was trimmed by 3 bases and V by 0 bases; bases with no gene match: 2. This CDR3 comprises 15 residues. CDR1 SGHDT and CDR2 YYEEEE come from the germline V gene. The origin of this receptor is a man aged 18 to 29 in good health. This chain connects TRBV5-6 to TRBJ1-4; 7 bases align to TRBD1. Material for sequencing was naive CD8+ T cells sorted from blood. DNA for the CDR3: TGTGCCAGCAGCTTGGAGACAGGGCCTAATGAAAAACTGTTTTTT. It yields the protein CASSLETGPNEKLFF.